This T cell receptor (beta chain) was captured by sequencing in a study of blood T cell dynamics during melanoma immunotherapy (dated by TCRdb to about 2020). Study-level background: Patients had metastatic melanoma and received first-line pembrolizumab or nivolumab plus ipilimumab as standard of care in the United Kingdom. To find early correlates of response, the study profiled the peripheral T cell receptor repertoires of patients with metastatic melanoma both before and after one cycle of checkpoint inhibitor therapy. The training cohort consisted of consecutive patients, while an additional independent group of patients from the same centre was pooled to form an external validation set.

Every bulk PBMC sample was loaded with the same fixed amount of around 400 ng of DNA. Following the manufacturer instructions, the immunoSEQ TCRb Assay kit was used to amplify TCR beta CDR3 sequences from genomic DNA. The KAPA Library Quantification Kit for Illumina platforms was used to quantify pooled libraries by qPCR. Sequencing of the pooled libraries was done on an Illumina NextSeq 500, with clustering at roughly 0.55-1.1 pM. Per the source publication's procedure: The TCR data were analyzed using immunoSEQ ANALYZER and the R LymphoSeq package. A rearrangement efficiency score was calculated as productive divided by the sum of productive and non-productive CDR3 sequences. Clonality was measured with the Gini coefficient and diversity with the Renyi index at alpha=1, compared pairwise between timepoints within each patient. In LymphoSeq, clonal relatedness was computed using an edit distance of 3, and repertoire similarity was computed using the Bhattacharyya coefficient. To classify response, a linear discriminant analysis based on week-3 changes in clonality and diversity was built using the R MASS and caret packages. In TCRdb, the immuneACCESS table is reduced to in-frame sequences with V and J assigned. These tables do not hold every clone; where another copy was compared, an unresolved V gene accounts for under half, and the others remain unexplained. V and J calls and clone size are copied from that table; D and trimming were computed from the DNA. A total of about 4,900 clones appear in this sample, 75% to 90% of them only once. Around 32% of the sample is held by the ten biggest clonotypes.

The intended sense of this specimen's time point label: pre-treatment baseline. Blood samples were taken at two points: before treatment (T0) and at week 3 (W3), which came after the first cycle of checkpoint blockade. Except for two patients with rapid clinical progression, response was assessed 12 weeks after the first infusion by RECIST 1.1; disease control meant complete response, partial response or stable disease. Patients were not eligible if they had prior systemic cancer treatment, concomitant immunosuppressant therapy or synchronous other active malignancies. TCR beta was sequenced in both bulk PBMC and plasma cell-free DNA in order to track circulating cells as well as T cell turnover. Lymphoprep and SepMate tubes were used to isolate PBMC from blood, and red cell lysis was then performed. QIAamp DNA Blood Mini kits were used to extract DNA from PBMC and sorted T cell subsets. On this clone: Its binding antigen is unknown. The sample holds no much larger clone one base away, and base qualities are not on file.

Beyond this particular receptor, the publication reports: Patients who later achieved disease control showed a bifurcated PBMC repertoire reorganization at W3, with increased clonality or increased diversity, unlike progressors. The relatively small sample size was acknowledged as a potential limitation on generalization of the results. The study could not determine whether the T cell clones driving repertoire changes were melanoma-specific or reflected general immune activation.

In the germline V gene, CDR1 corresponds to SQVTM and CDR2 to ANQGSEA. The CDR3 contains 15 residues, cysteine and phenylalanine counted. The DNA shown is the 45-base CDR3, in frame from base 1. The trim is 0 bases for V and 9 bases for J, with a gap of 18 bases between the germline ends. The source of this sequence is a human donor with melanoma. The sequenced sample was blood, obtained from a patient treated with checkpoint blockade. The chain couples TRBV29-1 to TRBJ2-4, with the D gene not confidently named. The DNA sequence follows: TGCAGCGTTGAAGATCCGAAGGGCGATCTCTCCATTCAGTACTTC. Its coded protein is CSVEDPKGDLSIQYF.